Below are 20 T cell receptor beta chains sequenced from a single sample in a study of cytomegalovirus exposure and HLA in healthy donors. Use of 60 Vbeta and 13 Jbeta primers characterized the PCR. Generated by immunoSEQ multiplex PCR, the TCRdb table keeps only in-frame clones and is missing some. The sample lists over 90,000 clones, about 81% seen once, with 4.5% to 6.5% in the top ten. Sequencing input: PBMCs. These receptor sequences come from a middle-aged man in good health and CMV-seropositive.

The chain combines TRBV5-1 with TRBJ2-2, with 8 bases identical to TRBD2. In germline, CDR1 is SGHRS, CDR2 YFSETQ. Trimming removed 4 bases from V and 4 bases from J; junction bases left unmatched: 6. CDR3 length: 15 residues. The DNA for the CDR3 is TGCGCCAGCAGCCTCCCGGGGGGGGGCACCGGGGAGCTGTTTTTT. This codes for CASSLPGGGTGELFF.

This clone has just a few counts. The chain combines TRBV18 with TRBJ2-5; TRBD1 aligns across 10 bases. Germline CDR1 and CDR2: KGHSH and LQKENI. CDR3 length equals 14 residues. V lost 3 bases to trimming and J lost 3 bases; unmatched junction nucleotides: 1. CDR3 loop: CASSPGTGEETQYF. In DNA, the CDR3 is TGTGCCAGCTCACCCGGGACAGGGGAAGAGACCCAGTACTTC.

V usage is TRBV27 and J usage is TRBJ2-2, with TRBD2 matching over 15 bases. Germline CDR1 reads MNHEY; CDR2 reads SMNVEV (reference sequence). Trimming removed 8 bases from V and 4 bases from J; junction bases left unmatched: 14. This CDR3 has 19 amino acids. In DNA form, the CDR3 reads TGTGCCAGCCGAAAGCCGGGACTAGCGGGAGGAGTAACCACCGGGGAGCTGTTTTTT. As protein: CASRKPGLAGGVTTGELFF.

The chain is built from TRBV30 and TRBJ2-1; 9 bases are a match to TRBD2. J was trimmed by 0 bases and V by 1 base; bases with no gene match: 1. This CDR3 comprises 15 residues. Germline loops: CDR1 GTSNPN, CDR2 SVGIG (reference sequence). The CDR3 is CAWSGSGSSYNEQFF. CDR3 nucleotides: TGTGCCTGGAGTGGTAGCGGGAGCTCCTACAATGAGCAGTTCTTC. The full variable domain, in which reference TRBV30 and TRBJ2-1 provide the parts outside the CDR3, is SQTIHQWPATLVQPVGSPLSLECTVEGTSNPNLYWYRQAAGRGLQLLFYSVGIGQISSEVPQNLSASRPQDRQFILSSKKLLLSDSGFYLCAWSGSGSSYNEQFFGPGTRLTVL.

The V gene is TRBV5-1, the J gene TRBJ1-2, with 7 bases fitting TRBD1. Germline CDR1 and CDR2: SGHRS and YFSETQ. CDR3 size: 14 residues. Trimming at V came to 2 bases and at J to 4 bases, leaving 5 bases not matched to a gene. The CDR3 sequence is CASSFPGQTYGYTF. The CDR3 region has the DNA TGCGCCAGCAGCTTCCCGGGACAGACCTATGGCTACACCTTC.

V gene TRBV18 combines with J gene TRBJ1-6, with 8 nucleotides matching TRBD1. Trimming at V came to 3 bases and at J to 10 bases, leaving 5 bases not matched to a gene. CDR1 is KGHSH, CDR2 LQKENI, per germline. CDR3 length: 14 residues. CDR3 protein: CASSPDRGGSPLHF. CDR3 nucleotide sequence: TGTGCCAGCTCACCCGACAGGGGAGGGTCACCCCTCCACTTT. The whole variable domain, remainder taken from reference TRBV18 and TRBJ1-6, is NAGVMQNPRHLVRRRGQEARLRCSPMKGHSHVYWYRQLPEEGLKFMVYLQKENIIDESGMPKERFSAEFPKEGPSILRIQQVVRGDSAAYFCASSPDRGGSPLHFGNGTRLTVT.

In nucleotides, the CDR3 is TGTGCCAGCAGCCCCTTGAGGGGGAGGGCGGGGGAGCAGTTCTTC. Amino acid sequence: CASSPLRGRAGEQFF. This sequence joins TRBV9 and TRBJ2-1; the D gene is possibly TRBD2 (7 bases). The CDR3 contains 15 residues. V dropped 4 bases and J dropped 10 bases, with 21 bases sitting between them. Germline loops: CDR1 SGDLS, CDR2 YYNGEE.

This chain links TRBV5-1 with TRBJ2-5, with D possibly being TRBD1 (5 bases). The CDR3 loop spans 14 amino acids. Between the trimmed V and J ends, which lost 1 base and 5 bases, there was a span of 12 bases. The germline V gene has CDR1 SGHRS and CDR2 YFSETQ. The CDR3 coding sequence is TGCGCCAGCAGCTTGTATGGGGCCGGGGAGACCCAGTACTTC. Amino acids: CASSLYGAGETQYF.

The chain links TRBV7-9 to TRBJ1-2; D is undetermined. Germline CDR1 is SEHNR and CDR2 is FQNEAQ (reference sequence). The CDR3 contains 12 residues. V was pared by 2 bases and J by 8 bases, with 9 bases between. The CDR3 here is CASSLWPQGYTF. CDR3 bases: TGTGCCAGCAGCTTATGGCCACAGGGCTACACCTTC.

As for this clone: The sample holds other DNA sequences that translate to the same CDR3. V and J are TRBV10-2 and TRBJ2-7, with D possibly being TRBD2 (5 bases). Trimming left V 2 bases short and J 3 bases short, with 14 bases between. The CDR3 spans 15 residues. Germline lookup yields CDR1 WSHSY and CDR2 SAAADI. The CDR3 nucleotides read TGCGCCAGCAGTGAGAGTCTAGCAGGATTCTACGAGCAGTACTTC. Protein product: CASSESLAGFYEQYF.

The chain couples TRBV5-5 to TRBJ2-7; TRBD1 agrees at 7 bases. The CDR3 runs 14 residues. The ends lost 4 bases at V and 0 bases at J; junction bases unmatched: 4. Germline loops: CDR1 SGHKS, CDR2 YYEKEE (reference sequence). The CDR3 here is CASSRDSHSYEQYF. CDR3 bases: TGTGCCAGCAGCCGGGACAGCCACTCCTACGAGCAGTACTTC.

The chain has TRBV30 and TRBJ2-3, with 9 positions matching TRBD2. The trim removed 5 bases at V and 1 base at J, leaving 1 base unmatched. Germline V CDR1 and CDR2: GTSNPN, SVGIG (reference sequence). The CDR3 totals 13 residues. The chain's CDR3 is CAWASGGTDTQYF. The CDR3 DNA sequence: TGTGCCTGGGCTAGCGGGGGCACAGATACGCAGTATTTT.

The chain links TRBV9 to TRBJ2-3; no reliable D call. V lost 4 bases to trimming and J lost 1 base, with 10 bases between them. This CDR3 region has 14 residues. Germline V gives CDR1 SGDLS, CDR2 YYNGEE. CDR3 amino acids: CASSPPPGTDTQYF. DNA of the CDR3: TGTGCCAGCAGCCCCCCCCCGGGCACAGATACGCAGTATTTT.

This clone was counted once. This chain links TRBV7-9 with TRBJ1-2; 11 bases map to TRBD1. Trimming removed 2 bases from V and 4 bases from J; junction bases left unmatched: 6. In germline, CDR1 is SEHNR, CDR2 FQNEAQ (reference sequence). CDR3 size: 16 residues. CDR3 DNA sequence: TGTGCCAGCAGCTTAATATCGGGACAGGGGGTCTATGGCTACACCTTC. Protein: CASSLISGQGVYGYTF.

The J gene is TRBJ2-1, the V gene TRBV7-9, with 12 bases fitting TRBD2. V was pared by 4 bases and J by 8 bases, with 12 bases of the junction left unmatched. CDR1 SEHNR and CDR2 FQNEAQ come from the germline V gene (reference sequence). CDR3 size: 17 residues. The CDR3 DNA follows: TGTGCCAGCAGCTCACTACCCGGGACTAGCGGGTCTTATGAGCAGTTCTTC. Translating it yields CASSSLPGTSGSYEQFF.

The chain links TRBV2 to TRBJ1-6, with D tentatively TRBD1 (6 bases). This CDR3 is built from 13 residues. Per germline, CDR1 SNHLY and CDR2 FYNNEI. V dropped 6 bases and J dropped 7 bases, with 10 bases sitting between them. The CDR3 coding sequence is TGTGCCAGCAGCACGGACAGAAATTCACCCCTCCACTTT. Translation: CASSTDRNSPLHF.

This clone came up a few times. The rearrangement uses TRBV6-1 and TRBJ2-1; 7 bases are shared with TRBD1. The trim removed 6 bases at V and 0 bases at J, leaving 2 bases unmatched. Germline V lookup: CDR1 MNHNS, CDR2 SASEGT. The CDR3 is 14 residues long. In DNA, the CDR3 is TGTGCCAGCAGGGGACAGAGCTCCTACAATGAGCAGTTCTTC. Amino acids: CASRGQSSYNEQFF.

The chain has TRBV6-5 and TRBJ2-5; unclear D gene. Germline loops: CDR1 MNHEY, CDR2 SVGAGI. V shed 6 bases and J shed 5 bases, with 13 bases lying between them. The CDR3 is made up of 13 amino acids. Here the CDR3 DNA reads TGTGCCAGCAGCCTCACCTTAGCCGAGACCCAGTACTTC. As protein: CASSLTLAETQYF.

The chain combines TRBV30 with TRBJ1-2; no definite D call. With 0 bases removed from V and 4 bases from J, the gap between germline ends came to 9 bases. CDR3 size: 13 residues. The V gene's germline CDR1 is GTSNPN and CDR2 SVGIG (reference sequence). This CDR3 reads CAWSVLGGYGYTF. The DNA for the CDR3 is TGTGCCTGGAGTGTACTAGGAGGCTATGGCTACACCTTC.

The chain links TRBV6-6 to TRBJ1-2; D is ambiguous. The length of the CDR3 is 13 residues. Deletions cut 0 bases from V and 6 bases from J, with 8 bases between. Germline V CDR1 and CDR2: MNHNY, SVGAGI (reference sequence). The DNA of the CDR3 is TGTGCCAGCAGTTACTCATCCAGAAATGGCTACACCTTC. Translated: CASSYSSRNGYTF.